The 7 T cell receptor beta chains reported below all come from one sample, sequenced in a study of cytomegalovirus exposure and HLA in healthy donors (dated 2017 in TCRdb). The protocol used for the library was the immunoSEQ multiplex PCR assay. The multiplex PCR relied on a mix of 60 forward primers for TCR Vbeta segments and 13 reverse primers for TCR Jbeta segments. TCRdb carries this immuneACCESS record with in-frame sequences only. Its versions omit some clonotypes, under half of them owing to an unresolved V gene in the studies checked, with the rest unexplained. The sample table gives 150,000 or so clones. The ten top clones hold 2.1% of the sample. The specimen was PBMCs. These receptors originate from a young man in good health and CMV-seronegative.

This sequence joins TRBV6-1 and TRBJ1-5, with TRBD1 matching over 8 bases. V shed 2 bases and J 6 bases; nucleotides not matched to a gene: 3. The CDR3 contains 14 residues. The germline V gene encodes CDR1 MNHNS and CDR2 SASEGT. CDR3 sequence: CASSEQGALQPQHF. In DNA form, the CDR3 reads TGTGCCAGCAGTGAACAGGGGGCTCTTCAGCCCCAGCATTTT.

V usage is TRBV6-5 and J usage is TRBJ1-2, with 7 bases identical to TRBD1. This CDR3 has 12 amino acids. The ends lost 7 bases at V and 6 bases at J; junction bases unmatched: 5. In germline, CDR1 is MNHEY, CDR2 SVGAGI. CDR3 DNA sequence: TGTGCCAGCAACCACAGGGGAGATGGCTACACCTTC. This gives the protein CASNHRGDGYTF.

The chain links TRBV6-1 to TRBJ1-1, with TRBD1 as a possible D gene (6 bases). The CDR3 runs 15 residues. The germline V and J ends were trimmed by 11 bases and 0 bases, with 19 bases remaining between them. Germline V gene sequence: CDR1 MNHNS, CDR2 SASEGT. The CDR3 sequence: CASRLEDSLNTEAFF. The CDR3 nucleotides read TGTGCCTCCCGCCTAGAGGACAGCTTGAACACTGAAGCTTTCTTT.

The rearrangement links TRBV28 to TRBJ1-2; D is unclear. Germline V CDR1 and CDR2: MDHEN, SYDVKM. Trimming shortened V by 8 bases and J by 6 bases, and 10 bases separated the two germline ends. This CDR3 spans 11 amino acids. As DNA, the CDR3 is TGTGCCAGCGGAGCGACGAATGGCTACACCTTC. Its protein product is CASGATNGYTF.

The chain employs TRBV29-1 and TRBJ1-5; D perhaps matches TRBD1 (6 bases). CDR1 and CDR2 (germline): SQVTM, ANQGSEA. The CDR3 spans 13 residues. V was clipped by 3 bases and J by 4 bases, with 10 bases between them. The CDR3 here is CSVEWGPNQPQHF. The CDR3 DNA is TGCAGCGTTGAGTGGGGGCCAAATCAGCCCCAGCATTTT.

The CDR3 nucleotides read TGTGCCAGCTCACCAGTGGGCCGGAGGGACACTGAAGCTTTCTTT. This sequence encodes CASSPVGRRDTEAFF. The chain employs TRBV18 and TRBJ1-1; D unclear. This CDR3 is 15 amino acids long. V dropped 2 bases and J dropped 3 bases, with 13 bases sitting between them. Looked up from germline, CDR1 is KGHSH and CDR2 is LQKENI.

This chain connects TRBV7-9 to TRBJ2-2; 8 nucleotides match TRBD1. Germline V gene data show CDR1 as SEHNR and CDR2 as FQNEAQ (reference sequence). The CDR3 runs 16 residues. V gave up 5 bases and J gave up 7 bases; unmatched junction bases: 12. This CDR3 is CASSNTDRDNGGELFF. The CDR3 nucleotides are TGTGCCAGCAGCAATACGGACAGGGACAATGGCGGGGAGCTGTTTTTT. Drawing the rest from reference TRBV7-9 and TRBJ2-2, the complete variable domain is DTGVSQNPRHKITKRGQNVTFRCDPISEHNRLYWYRQTLGQGPEFLTYFQNEAQLEKSRLLSDRFSAERPKGSFSTLEIQRTEQGDSAMYLCASSNTDRDNGGELFFGEGSRLTVL.